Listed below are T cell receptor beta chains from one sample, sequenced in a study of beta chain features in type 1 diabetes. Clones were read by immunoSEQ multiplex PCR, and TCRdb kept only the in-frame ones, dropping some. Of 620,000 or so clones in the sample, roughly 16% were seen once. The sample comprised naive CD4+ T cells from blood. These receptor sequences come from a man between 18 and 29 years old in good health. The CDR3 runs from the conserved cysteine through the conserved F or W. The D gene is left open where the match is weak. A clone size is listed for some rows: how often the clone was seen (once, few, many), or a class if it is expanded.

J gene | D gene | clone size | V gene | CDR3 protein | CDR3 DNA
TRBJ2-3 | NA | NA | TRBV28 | CASSPALSTDTQYF | TGTGCCAGCAGTCCGGCCCTTAGCACAGATACGCAGTATTTT
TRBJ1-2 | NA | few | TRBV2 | CASTHPYGYTF | TGTGCCAGCACTCATCCCTATGGCTACACCTTC
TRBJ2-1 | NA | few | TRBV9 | CASSVGASYNEQFF | TGTGCCAGCAGCGTAGGGGCCTCCTACAATGAGCAGTTCTTC
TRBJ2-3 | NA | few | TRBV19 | CATTTQRRAKGTDTQYF | TGTGCCACCACAACCCAGAGAAGGGCGAAGGGCACAGATACGCAGTATTTT
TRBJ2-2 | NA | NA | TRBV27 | CASSVQALPTGELFF | TGTGCCAGCAGTGTACAGGCCCTTCCCACCGGGGAGCTGTTTTTT
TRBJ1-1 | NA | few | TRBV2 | CASSEADVLNTEAFF | TGTGCCAGCAGTGAAGCGGACGTCTTGAACACTGAAGCTTTCTTT
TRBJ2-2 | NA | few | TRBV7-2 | CASSYWEAGELFF | TGTGCCAGCAGCTACTGGGAGGCCGGGGAGCTGTTTTTT
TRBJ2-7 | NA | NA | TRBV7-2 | CASSLDGLGQYF | TGTGCCAGCAGCTTAGACGGGTTAGGGCAGTACTTC
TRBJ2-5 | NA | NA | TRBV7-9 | CASSLGGTLLETQYF | TGTGCCAGCAGCTTAGGGGGGACCCTACTAGAGACCCAGTACTTC
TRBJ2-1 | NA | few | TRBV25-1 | CASSEQGGNEQFF | TGTGCCAGCAGTGAACAAGGGGGGAATGAGCAGTTCTTC
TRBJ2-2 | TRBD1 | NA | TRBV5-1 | CASSSGQSANTGELFF | TGCGCCAGCAGCTCGGGACAGTCGGCGAACACCGGGGAGCTGTTTTTT
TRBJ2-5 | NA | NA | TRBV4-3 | CASSHIVTRVETQYF | TGCGCCAGCAGCCATATCGTAACCCGCGTTGAGACCCAGTACTTC
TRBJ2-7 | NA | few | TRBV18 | CASSKMNYEQYF | TGTGCCAGCTCTAAGATGAACTACGAGCAGTACTTC
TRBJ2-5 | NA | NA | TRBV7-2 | CASSRGRQETQYF | TGTGCCAGCAGCCGCGGGCGACAAGAGACCCAGTACTTC
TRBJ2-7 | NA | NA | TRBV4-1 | CASSQMGRSYEQYF | TGCGCCAGCAGCCAAATGGGACGATCCTACGAGCAGTACTTC
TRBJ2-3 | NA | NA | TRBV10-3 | CAISEGRWGSTDTQYF | TGTGCCATCAGTGAGGGTCGTTGGGGTAGCACAGATACGCAGTATTTT
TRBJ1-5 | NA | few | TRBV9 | CASSVGGIGQPQHF | TGTGCCAGCAGCGTAGGGGGGATTGGTCAGCCCCAGCATTTT
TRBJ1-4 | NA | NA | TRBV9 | CASSVRGQSEKLFF | TGTGCCAGCAGCGTACGGGGGCAGAGTGAAAAACTGTTTTTT
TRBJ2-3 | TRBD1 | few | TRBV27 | CASSFGTGRVDTQYF | TGTGCCAGCAGCTTTGGGACAGGGAGGGTAGATACGCAGTATTTT
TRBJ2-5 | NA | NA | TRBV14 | CASSQLRSSRETQYF | TGTGCCAGCAGCCAATTGCGGAGTTCGCGGGAGACCCAGTACTTC
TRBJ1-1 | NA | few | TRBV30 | CAWSAGGYRNTEAFF | TGTGCCTGGAGTGCGGGGGGGTACAGGAACACTGAAGCTTTCTTT
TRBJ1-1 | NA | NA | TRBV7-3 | CASGMTWNTEAFF | TGTGCCAGCGGCATGACTTGGAACACTGAAGCTTTCTTT
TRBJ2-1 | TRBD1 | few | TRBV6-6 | CASSLAGQDNEQFF | TGTGCCAGCAGTCTGGCGGGACAGGACAATGAGCAGTTCTTC
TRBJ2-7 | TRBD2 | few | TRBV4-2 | CASKLGTGGAGSYEQYF | TGTGCCAGCAAGTTGGGCACGGGGGGTGCAGGATCCTACGAGCAGTACTTC
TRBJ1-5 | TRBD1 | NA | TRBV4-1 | CASSQDDRVNQPQHF | TGCGCCAGCAGCCAAGACGACAGGGTCAATCAGCCCCAGCATTTT
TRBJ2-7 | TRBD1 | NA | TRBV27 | CASSLRPGTEGIGGYEQYF | TGTGCCAGCAGTTTACGTCCCGGGACAGAGGGAATAGGAGGCTACGAGCAGTACTTC
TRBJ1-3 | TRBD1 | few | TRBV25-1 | CASSETGSGNTIYF | TGTGCCAGCAGTGAGACAGGGTCTGGAAACACCATATATTTT
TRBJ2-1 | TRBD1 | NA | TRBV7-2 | CASIETWDRGRHEQFF | TGTGCCAGCATCGAGACATGGGACAGGGGGCGCCATGAGCAGTTCTTC
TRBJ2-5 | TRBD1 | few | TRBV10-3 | CAIRSRQGNQETQYF | TGTGCCATCAGATCAAGACAGGGGAACCAAGAGACCCAGTACTTC
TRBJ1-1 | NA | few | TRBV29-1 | CSVALPRGGTEAFF | TGCAGCGTTGCACTTCCTCGCGGGGGGACTGAAGCTTTCTTT
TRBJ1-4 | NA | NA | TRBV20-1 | CSALTNEKLFF | TGCAGTGCTCTCACAAATGAAAAACTGTTTTTT
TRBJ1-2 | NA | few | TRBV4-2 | CASSQEAARNYGYTF | TGTGCCAGCAGCCAAGAGGCCGCCAGGAACTATGGCTACACCTTC